Presented here are 30 T cell receptor beta chains from one specimen sequenced in a study of cytomegalovirus exposure and HLA in healthy donors. PCR was performed using 60 Vbeta and 13 Jbeta primers. This table comes from immunoSEQ multiplex PCR, and its TCRdb copy is limited to in-frame clones, with some not included. The sample carries about 150,000 clones, approximately 74% recorded once. Source material: PBMCs. The origin of the receptors is a man between 18 and 35 years old in good health and CMV-seronegative.

The rearrangement links TRBV27 to TRBJ1-5; 7 nucleotides agree with TRBD1. V lost 5 bases, J lost 7 bases, and 14 bases stayed unmatched. Per germline, CDR1 MNHEY and CDR2 SMNVEV (reference sequence). The CDR3 is made up of 16 amino acids. DNA of the CDR3: TGTGCCAGCAGTCCAAACGTCGACAGGGATAAACAGCCCCAGCATTTT. The encoded protein is CASSPNVDRDKQPQHF.

The genes are TRBV29-1 and TRBJ1-1; D uncertain. Trimming cost V 6 bases and J 3 bases, with 14 bases left between them. Germline CDR1 SQVTM, CDR2 ANQGSEA. This CDR3 contains 13 residues. The CDR3, as DNA: TGCAGCGTCGCAACCGACACTTACACTGAAGCTTTCTTT. It yields the protein CSVATDTYTEAFF.

The genes are TRBV5-1 and TRBJ2-3; D unresolved. Germline V gene data show CDR1 as SGHRS and CDR2 as YFSETQ. The length of the CDR3 is 15 residues. Trimming left V 0 bases short and J 2 bases short, with 10 bases between. CDR3 nucleotides: TGCGCCAGCAGCTTGGAGGCAGGATTCACAGATACGCAGTATTTT. Translated, it gives CASSLEAGFTDTQYF.

CDR3 sequence reads: CASSTGVRGTYNEQFF. CDR3 bases: TGTGCCAGCAGTACGGGGGTGCGGGGGACATACAATGAGCAGTTCTTC. The chain joins TRBV27 to TRBJ2-1; D may be TRBD2 (7 bases). Germline V gene lookup returns CDR1 MNHEY and CDR2 SMNVEV (reference sequence). Trimming pared 5 bases from V and 4 bases from J, leaving 18 bases between. This CDR3 is built from 16 residues.

This clone was detected only a few times. The V call is TRBV5-1, the J call TRBJ2-1, with 12 bases identical to TRBD2. Trimming took 4 bases from V and 7 from J; bases not matched to a gene: 6. The CDR3 covers 15 residues. Germline lookup yields CDR1 SGHRS and CDR2 YFSETQ. As DNA, the CDR3 is TGCGCCAGCAGCCCGAGGACTAGCGGGGAAAATGAGCAGTTCTTC. Translating gives CASSPRTSGENEQFF.

Worth noting for this clone: Germline and junction disagree at one end, which may indicate a read error. The chain has TRBV9 and TRBJ1-4, with D maybe TRBD1 (5 bases). This CDR3 is 21 amino acids long. Germline CDR1 is SGDLS and CDR2 is YYNGEE. The CDR3 region is CASSGASRETQGFELDEELFF. The CDR3 DNA is TGTGCCAGCAGCGGAGCATCGCGAGAAACCCAGGGCTTTGAATTGGATGAAGAACTGTTTTTT.

The chain uses TRBV5-5 and TRBJ1-1, with unresolved D. The germline V gene encodes CDR1 SGHKS and CDR2 YYEKEE (reference sequence). The CDR3 is 16 residues long. V shed 3 bases and J shed 4 bases, with 19 bases lying between them. The CDR3: CASSSTSWVSSTEAFF. In DNA, the CDR3 is TGTGCCAGCAGCTCGACCTCATGGGTTAGCAGCACTGAAGCTTTCTTT.

This chain links TRBV6-4 with TRBJ2-3; perhaps TRBD2 as D (5 bases). Germline V lookup: CDR1 MRHNA, CDR2 SNTAGT. This CDR3 is built from 16 residues. Trimming took 2 bases from V and 0 from J, leaving 12 bases between them. The CDR3 is CASSDRASRSTDTQYF. CDR3 nucleotides: TGTGCCAGCAGTGACAGGGCTAGCAGAAGCACAGATACGCAGTATTTT.

This rearrangement joins TRBV6-1 to TRBJ1-1; the match to TRBD1 covers 7 bases. The CDR3 totals 15 residues. Trimming at V came to 6 bases and at J to 1 base, leaving 8 bases not matched to a gene. The V gene's germline CDR1 is MNHNS and CDR2 SASEGT. The CDR3 reads CASRGRQGGNTEAFF. CDR3 nucleotides: TGTGCCAGCAGAGGCAGACAGGGTGGGAACACTGAAGCTTTCTTT.

This clone came up a few times. J is TRBJ2-5 and V is TRBV10-3; possibly TRBD1 for D (6 bases). The CDR3 length is 14 residues. The germline V gene encodes CDR1 ENHRY and CDR2 SYGVKD. Trimming left V 5 bases short and J 1 base short, with 11 bases between. CDR3 protein: CAISPRGLQETQYF. The CDR3 region has the DNA TGTGCCATCAGTCCCAGGGGCCTCCAAGAGACCCAGTACTTC.

The chain uses TRBV5-8 and TRBJ1-1; D is undetermined. The V gene's germline CDR1 is SGHTS and CDR2 YDEGEE. V was clipped by 3 bases and J by 0 bases, with 18 bases between them. CDR3 length: 17 residues. The CDR3 loop is CASSSRGGFLMNTEAFF. The CDR3 nucleotides read TGTGCCAGCAGCTCCCGAGGCGGTTTCCTCATGAACACTGAAGCTTTCTTT.

The chain uses TRBV10-3 and TRBJ2-7; tentative D call: TRBD1 (7 bases). CDR3 length: 15 amino acids. The germline CDR1 and CDR2 sequences are ENHRY and SYGVKD. Trimming took off 2 bases at V and 4 bases at J, with 15 bases between the two ends. The CDR3 sequence: CAISETKQGRYEQYV. The CDR3 region has the DNA TGTGCCATCAGTGAGACGAAACAGGGGAGGTACGAGCAGTACGTC.

This clone was seen only a few times. The gene calls are TRBV28 and TRBJ1-1; possibly TRBD1 for D (5 bases). V was trimmed by 6 bases and J by 4 bases, leaving 18 bases between them. This CDR3 has 15 residues. CDR1 and CDR2 (germline): MDHEN, SYDVKM. DNA of the CDR3: TGTGCCAGCAGCCCCCTGTGGGGGGGAAGCACTGAAGCTTTCTTT. It yields the protein CASSPLWGGSTEAFF.

A few counts support this clone. The chain has TRBV4-1 and TRBJ1-1; D call uncertain. The CDR3 covers 17 residues. Germline CDR1 is MGHRA and CDR2 is YSYEKL. Trimming pared 4 bases from V and 2 bases from J, leaving 20 bases between. CDR3 bases: TGCGCCAGCAGCCCAACCTGGAGCCGGGGAGGTAACACTGAAGCTTTCTTT. This sequence encodes CASSPTWSRGGNTEAFF.

V and J are TRBV11-2 and TRBJ2-5, with D possibly being TRBD1 (5 bases). The CDR3 consists of 13 residues. Trimming removed 5 bases from V and 4 bases from J, with 11 bases in between. CDR1 SGHAT and CDR2 FQNNGV come from the germline V gene. This chain's CDR3 is CASSPWGVETQYF. The CDR3 nucleotides are TGTGCCAGCAGCCCCTGGGGCGTAGAGACCCAGTACTTC.

V gene TRBV5-6 combines with J gene TRBJ1-2; D may be TRBD1 (5 bases). V was cut by 6 bases and J by 3 bases, with 18 bases left in between. The CDR3 has 15 residues. Germline V gene lookup returns CDR1 SGHDT and CDR2 YYEEEE. In DNA form, the CDR3 reads TGTGCCAGCACCCGGGGGGACCGCTCTTACTATGGCTACACCTTC. Translation: CASTRGDRSYYGYTF. Full variable domain (remainder filled in from reference TRBV5-6 and TRBJ1-2): DAGVTQSPTHLIKTRGQQVTLRCSPKSGHDTVSWYQQALGQGPQFIFQYYEEEERQRGNFPDRFSGHQFPNYSSELNVNALLLGDSALYLCASTRGDRSYYGYTFGSGTRLTVV.

This clone was observed a single time. The chain joins TRBV4-1 to TRBJ2-7; 7 bases map to TRBD2. V gave up 0 bases and J gave up 9 bases; unmatched junction bases: 11. Looked up from germline, CDR1 is MGHRA and CDR2 is YSYEKL. This CDR3 region has 15 residues. In nucleotides, the CDR3 is TGCGCCAGCAGCCAAGATCAGGCAGGGAGGGACGGGCAGTACTTC. Residues: CASSQDQAGRDGQYF.

This rearrangement joins TRBV10-3 to TRBJ2-1, with a possible D match to TRBD2 (5 bases). This CDR3 is 18 amino acids long. With 0 bases removed from V and 4 bases from J, the gap between germline ends came to 19 bases. Germline V gene data show CDR1 as ENHRY and CDR2 as SYGVKD. The DNA for the CDR3 is TGTGCCATCAGTGAGTCTCGGGGTGCCCGGTCGGGATACAATGAGCAGTTCTTC. Residues: CAISESRGARSGYNEQFF.

V usage is TRBV4-3 and J usage is TRBJ2-3, with TRBD2 matching 16 bases. This CDR3 spans 20 amino acids. Germline trimming cut 0 bases from V and 3 bases from J; bases unmatched to any gene: 9. The germline V gene encodes CDR1 LGHNA and CDR2 YSLEER. The CDR3 DNA is TGCGCCAGCAGCCAAGACGGTGGGGGGACTAGCGGGGGGGTGACAGATACGCAGTATTTT. Translating it yields CASSQDGGGTSGGVTDTQYF.

The V gene is TRBV5-1, the J gene TRBJ2-2; 10 nucleotides match TRBD2. The CDR3 totals 18 residues. Germline trimming cut 0 bases from V and 1 base from J; bases unmatched to any gene: 6. Germline CDR1 is SGHRS and CDR2 is YFSETQ. CDR3 coding DNA: TGCGCCAGCAGCTTGGGAGCTAGCGGGGGATTGAACACCGGGGAGCTGTTTTTT. It specifies CASSLGASGGLNTGELFF.

The genes are TRBV5-5 and TRBJ1-5, with no clear D. This CDR3 is 16 amino acids long. The germline CDR1 and CDR2 sequences are SGHKS and YYEKEE (reference sequence). The germline V and J ends were trimmed by 0 bases and 0 bases, with 10 bases remaining between them. Written as DNA, the CDR3 is TGTGCCAGCAGCTTGGGGGCACCAAATAGCAATCAGCCCCAGCATTTT. Protein: CASSLGAPNSNQPQHF.

V is TRBV9 and J is TRBJ1-6, with D hard to call. Trimming left V 0 bases short and J 0 bases short, with 7 bases between. This CDR3 comprises 16 residues. Germline CDR1 SGDLS, CDR2 YYNGEE. This CDR3 reads CASSVGPGSYNSPLHF. CDR3 nucleotide sequence: TGTGCCAGCAGCGTAGGGCCGGGCTCCTATAATTCACCCCTCCACTTT.

The V call is TRBV4-1, the J call TRBJ2-1, with 10 positions matching TRBD2. J lost 0 bases, V lost 4 bases, and 15 bases had no gene match. Germline CDR1 MGHRA, CDR2 YSYEKL. The CDR3 is 20 residues long. The CDR3: CASSPGGIAGGPSSYNEQFF. The CDR3, as DNA: TGCGCCAGCAGCCCCGGGGGAATAGCGGGGGGCCCGAGCTCCTACAATGAGCAGTTCTTC.

This chain connects TRBV7-8 to TRBJ2-5; D unclear. The ends were cut back, 4 bases at V and 2 bases at J, with 14 bases in the middle. The CDR3 spans 15 residues. Germline CDR1 SGHVS, CDR2 FQNEAQ. The CDR3 DNA follows: TGTGCCAGCAGCTCCCGGCTAGGCCAACAAGAGACCCAGTACTTC. Its translation is CASSSRLGQQETQYF.

This chain joins TRBV5-6 and TRBJ2-7; maybe TRBD1 (6 bases). V was clipped by 0 bases and J by 3 bases, with 13 bases between them. CDR1 SGHDT and CDR2 YYEEEE come from the germline V gene. This CDR3 is 15 amino acids long. Here the CDR3 reads CASSLVAGVNYEQYF. For the CDR3, the DNA is TGTGCCAGCAGCTTGGTTGCAGGGGTGAACTACGAGCAGTACTTC.

The rearrangement links TRBV11-2 to TRBJ2-1; no firm D call. The CDR3 loop spans 17 amino acids. Germline V CDR1 and CDR2: SGHAT, FQNNGV. Trimming removed 4 bases from V and 0 bases from J, with 16 bases in between. The CDR3 protein is CASSSIRSGSSYNEQFF. CDR3 coding DNA: TGTGCCAGCAGCTCTATACGATCGGGTAGCTCCTACAATGAGCAGTTCTTC.

Details on this clone: One junction end disagrees with the germline gene, perhaps due to a read error. This sequence joins TRBV6-6 and TRBJ2-6, with D perhaps matching TRBD1 (5 bases). Germline V gene lookup returns CDR1 MNHNY and CDR2 SVGAGI (reference sequence). The CDR3 has 13 amino acids. The CDR3 DNA reads TGTGCCAGCAGTTCCCCTGGGGCCAACGGCCTGACTTTC. The encoded protein is CASSSPGANGLTF.

The chain carries TRBV2 and TRBJ1-5; D perhaps matches TRBD1 (6 bases). Germline V gives CDR1 SNHLY, CDR2 FYNNEI. This CDR3 spans 14 amino acids. V gave up 9 bases and J gave up 0 bases, with 12 bases separating them. Here the CDR3 reads CASQGGASNQPQHF. The DNA for the CDR3 is TGTGCCAGTCAAGGGGGTGCTAGCAATCAGCCCCAGCATTTT.

V gene TRBV7-9 combines with J gene TRBJ2-7, with 8 nucleotides matching TRBD1. The V gene's germline CDR1 is SEHNR and CDR2 FQNEAQ (reference sequence). J lost 1 base, V lost 4 bases, and 12 bases had no gene match. The CDR3 runs 17 residues. CDR3 coding DNA: TGTGCCAGCAGCTATCTAACCGGGACAGGTTTTTCCTACGAGCAGTACTTC. Its protein product is CASSYLTGTGFSYEQYF.

This clone was seen only a few times. The DNA for the CDR3 is TGTGCCGTAGGGGGGAACACTGAAGCTTTCTTT. It specifies CAVGGNTEAFF. The chain couples TRBV19 to TRBJ1-1; TRBD1 is a possible D gene (6 bases). Germline CDR1 LNHDA, CDR2 SQIVND (reference sequence). The CDR3 is 11 residues long. V was clipped by 11 bases and J by 1 base, with 8 bases between them.